Sequencing of this TCR beta chain was carried out in a study of vaccination and CD4 T cells after COVID-19. The overall study: Between diagnosis and the drawing of post-COVID samples lay a median around 100 days (range 35 to 161).

Described treatment: approximately nine-day PBMC culture with coronavirus spike peptide pools or control peptides (ViraFEST assay). ViraFEST used peptide pools to expand antigen-specific T cells before TCR sequencing. Oncomine TCR Beta short-read sequencing was applied to DNA from cultured CD4+ T cells. Via MiXCR, TCRdb re-called the PCR reads, giving one row per CDR3 protein. The sample records 28,000 or so distinct CDR3 sequences, about 39% being singletons. This clonotype was observed a few times. The antigen is unknown. Germline CDR1 and CDR2: DFQATT and SNEGSKA (reference sequence). The V end was cut by 1 base, the J end by 8 bases, with 14 bases between. The CDR3 loop spans 13 amino acids.

Source material: CD4+ T cells from blood, cultured in vitro. The source of this sequence is a human donor who had recovered from COVID-19. The rearrangement links TRBV20-1 to TRBJ1-2, with D unresolved. Here the CDR3 reads CSARVGEIDGYTF. Written as DNA, the CDR3 is TGCAGTGCTAGAGTCGGTGAGATTGACGGCTACACCTTC.